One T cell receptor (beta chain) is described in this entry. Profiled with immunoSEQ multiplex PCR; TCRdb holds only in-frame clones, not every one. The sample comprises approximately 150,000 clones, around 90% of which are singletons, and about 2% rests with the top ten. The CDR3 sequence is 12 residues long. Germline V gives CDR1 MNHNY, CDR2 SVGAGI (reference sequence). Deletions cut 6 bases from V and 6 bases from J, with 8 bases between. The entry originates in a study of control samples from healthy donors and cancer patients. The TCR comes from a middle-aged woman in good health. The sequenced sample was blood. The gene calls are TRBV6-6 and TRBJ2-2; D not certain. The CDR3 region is CASSSWAGELFF. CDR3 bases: TGTGCCAGCAGCTCCTGGGCCGGGGAGCTGTTTTTT.